Below, 14 T cell receptor beta chains from the same sample are listed, as sequenced in a study of vaccination effects on CD4 cells after COVID-19. ViraFEST used viral peptide pools to expand antigen-specific CD4+ T cells before sequencing. Upon completion of around 9 days in culture, CD4+ T cells were isolated. Previously uninfected by SARS-CoV-2, the vaccine recipients also showed negative nucleocapsid antibodies. These receptors have no identified antigens. Clones were sequenced by immunoSEQ multiplex PCR, and TCRdb holds only the in-frame ones, with some missing. The repertoire holds fewer than 70,000 clones, with about four fifths as singletons. This sample comprised CD4+ T cells from PBMCs cultured with SARS-CoV-2 spike peptides, obtained before COVID-19 vaccination. Every receptor here comes from a human donor who received a COVID-19 vaccine.

The chain carries TRBV9 and TRBJ2-5, with 7 bases matching TRBD1. CDR3 length: 14 amino acids. Looked up from germline, CDR1 is SGDLS and CDR2 is YYNGEE. The V segment lost 4 bases and the J segment 5 bases; nucleotides outside the gene matches: 8. CDR3 loop: CASSSTGLRETQYF. In DNA form, the CDR3 reads TGTGCCAGCAGCTCGACAGGGTTGAGGGAGACCCAGTACTTC.

This chain links TRBV7-2 with TRBJ1-5; possible D gene TRBD1, 5 bases. Germline CDR1 reads SGHTA; CDR2 reads FQGNSA. V lost 1 base to trimming and J lost 7 bases, with 8 bases between them. This CDR3 has 13 amino acids. The CDR3 region is CASSLVWDQPQHF. CDR3 DNA: TGTGCCAGCAGCTTAGTATGGGACCAGCCCCAGCATTTT.

The gene calls are TRBV7-3 and TRBJ1-2; tentative D call: TRBD1 (5 bases). Deletions cut 5 bases from V and 0 bases from J, with 16 bases between. Germline assignment: CDR1 SGHTA and CDR2 FQGTGA. The CDR3 sequence is 16 residues long. The CDR3 here is CASSPAGGGANYGYTF. The CDR3 DNA is TGTGCCAGCAGCCCAGCAGGCGGGGGAGCTAACTATGGCTACACCTTC.

The V call is TRBV28, the J call TRBJ2-7; D is uncertain. Germline V gene data show CDR1 as MDHEN and CDR2 as SYDVKM. The V end lost 6 bases, the J end lost 4 bases, and 7 bases lay between the germline ends. This CDR3 is built from 11 residues. CDR3 DNA: TGTGCCAGCAGGGGCCGGTACGAGCAGTACGTC. It translates to CASRGRYEQYV.

This chain uses TRBV5-5 with TRBJ2-7; D not resolved. Between the trimmed V and J ends, which lost 1 base and 1 base, there was a span of 6 bases. The CDR3 is made up of 13 amino acids. The germline gives CDR1 SGHKS, CDR2 YYEKEE (reference sequence). The chain's CDR3 is CASSLSVSYEQYV. DNA for the CDR3: TGTGCCAGCAGCTTGAGTGTTTCCTACGAGCAGTACGTC.

This clone was observed once. J is TRBJ1-4 and V is TRBV7-2; perhaps TRBD1 as D (6 bases). Trimming stripped 0 bases from V and 8 bases from J, with 13 bases between. Looked up from germline, CDR1 is SGHTA and CDR2 is FQGNSA. The CDR3 runs 15 residues. The CDR3 coding sequence is TGTGCCAGCAGCTTAGCAGGGGGGCTGCGAGAAAAACTGTTTTTT. Residues: CASSLAGGLREKLFF.

This clone appeared a few times. The chain employs TRBV6-2 or TRBV6-3 and TRBJ1-1; TRBD1 aligns across 7 bases. The CDR3 has 13 residues. The trim removed 5 bases at V and 1 base at J, leaving 1 base unmatched. Germline V lookup: CDR1 MNHEY, CDR2 SVGEGT. The CDR3 sequence is CASSRTGNTEAFF. The CDR3 DNA follows: TGTGCCAGCAGTCGGACAGGGAACACTGAAGCTTTCTTT.

The chain employs TRBV5-5 and TRBJ2-1; no definite D call. V was trimmed by 0 bases and J by 5 bases, leaving 12 bases between them. The CDR3 is made up of 15 amino acids. CDR1 SGHKS and CDR2 YYEKEE come from the germline V gene (reference sequence). CDR3 DNA sequence: TGTGCCAGCAGCTTGGTGGTCAGCCGGGACAATGAGCAGTTCTTC. Protein sequence: CASSLVVSRDNEQFF.

This chain connects TRBV19 to TRBJ2-1; 14 bases fit TRBD2. Germline V CDR1 and CDR2: LNHDA, SQIVND (reference sequence). The CDR3 has 16 residues. J gave up 9 bases and V 7 bases, and 11 bases lay outside the gene matches. In DNA, the CDR3 is TGTGCCAGTATTCGACTAGCGGGGGGGCGCCCGGCTGAGCAGTTCTTC. Its translation is CASIRLAGGRPAEQFF.

The rearrangement links TRBV3-1 (or the pseudogene TRBV3-2) to TRBJ1-4; 9 nucleotides align to TRBD1. The J segment lost 4 bases and the V segment lost 3 bases, leaving 6 bases of the junction unmatched. Germline lookup yields CDR1 LGHDT and CDR2 YNNKEL (reference sequence). The CDR3 spans 16 residues. The CDR3 region has the DNA TGTGCCAGCAGCCAGATACAGGGGGCTTTTAATGAAAAACTGTTTTTT. It yields the protein CASSQIQGAFNEKLFF.

The chain has TRBV5-1 and TRBJ2-1; 10 bases line up with TRBD2. With V trimmed by 1 base and J by 9 bases, 7 bases remained unmatched. CDR3 length: 15 residues. Germline lookup yields CDR1 SGHRS and CDR2 YFSETQ. The DNA for the CDR3 is TGCGCCAGCAGCTTGACTAGCGGGGTAATTGGTGAGCAGTTCTTC. Its translation: CASSLTSGVIGEQFF.

This chain links TRBV9 with TRBJ1-3; no clear D gene. The CDR3 spans 15 residues. Per the germline V gene, CDR1 is SGDLS and CDR2 is YYNGEE. V was pared by 4 bases and J by 0 bases, with 11 bases between. The CDR3 region has the DNA TGTGCCAGCAGCCCGGTGGTAAGCTCTGGAAACACCATATATTTT. This gives the protein CASSPVVSSGNTIYF.

This chain links TRBV6-6 with TRBJ2-5, with D perhaps matching TRBD1 (5 bases). Trimming shortened V by 6 bases and J by 1 base, and 12 bases separated the two germline ends. The V gene's germline CDR1 is MNHNY and CDR2 SVGAGI (reference sequence). This CDR3 region has 14 residues. The CDR3 DNA sequence: TGTGCCAGCAGGAACCAGGGCTTCCAAGAGACCCAGTACTTC. As protein: CASRNQGFQETQYF.

The chain recombines TRBV6-5 with TRBJ2-2; 8 positions match TRBD1. CDR1 and CDR2 from the germline V gene are MNHEY and SVGAGI. The CDR3 contains 15 residues. V was pared by 6 bases and J by 3 bases, with 6 bases of the junction left unmatched. As DNA, the CDR3 is TGTGCCAGCAGACGTGACAGGGGATACACCGGGGAGCTGTTTTTT. This translates into CASRRDRGYTGELFF.